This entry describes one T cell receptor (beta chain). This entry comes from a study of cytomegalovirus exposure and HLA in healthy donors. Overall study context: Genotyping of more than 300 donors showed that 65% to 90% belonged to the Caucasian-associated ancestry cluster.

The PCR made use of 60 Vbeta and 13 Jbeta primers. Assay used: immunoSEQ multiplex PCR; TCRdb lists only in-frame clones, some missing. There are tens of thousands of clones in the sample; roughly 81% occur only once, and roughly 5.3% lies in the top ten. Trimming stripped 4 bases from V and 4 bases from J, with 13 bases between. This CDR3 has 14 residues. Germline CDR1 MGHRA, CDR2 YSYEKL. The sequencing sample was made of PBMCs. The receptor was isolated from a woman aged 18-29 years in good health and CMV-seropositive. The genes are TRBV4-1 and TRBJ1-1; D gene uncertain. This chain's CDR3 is CASSLINFGTEAFF. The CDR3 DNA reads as TGCGCCAGCAGCCTCATTAACTTTGGCACTGAAGCTTTCTTT.